This TCR beta chain was obtained from a study of vaccination effects on CD4 cells after COVID-19. Study-level findings and limits: Convalescent patients numbered few in the study; early post-infection timepoints were missing entirely.

CDR1 is SGHTA, CDR2 FQGTGA, per germline. This CDR3 has 15 residues. Trimming removed 5 bases from V and 4 bases from J; junction bases left unmatched: 8. Sequenced by immunoSEQ multiplex PCR; TCRdb stores in-frame clones only, minus some. The repertoire consists of around 59,000 clones, with around 82% occurring once and the leading ten covering 2%. Of note for this clone: Its target is unknown.

Antigen-specific CD4+ T cells expanded by the ViraFEST assay with viral peptide pools were then sequenced. CD4+ T cell isolation took place after approximately 11 days of culture. Subjects were given two BNT162b2 or mRNA-1273 vaccine doses. Negative nucleocapsid antibody tests before and after vaccination confirmed no previous SARS-CoV-2 infection. Wells containing 1.5 million to 2 million PBMC each were cultured with 10 IU/ml IL-2 and approximately 10 ug/ml peptides. Half of the medium was exchanged for IL-2 medium on both days 3 and 7. The V and J genes are TRBV7-3 and TRBJ2-1; 7 nucleotides agree with TRBD2. The material was CD4+ T cells from PBMCs cultured with HCoV-OC43 spike peptides, obtained after COVID-19 vaccination. Subset specified: HCoV-OC43 spike overlapping peptide pool stimulation. This clonotype was sampled from a human donor who received a COVID-19 vaccine. CDR3 nucleotides: TGTGCCAGCAGCCCCGCGGCTAGCGGATACAATGAGCAGTTCTTC. Amino acids: CASSPAASGYNEQFF. Combining the CDR3 with reference TRBV7-3 and TRBJ2-1 gives the whole variable domain GAGVSQTPSNKVTEKGKYVELRCDPISGHTALYWYRQSLGQGPEFLIYFQGTGAADDSGLPNDRFFAVRPEGSVSTLKIQRTERGDSAVYLCASSPAASGYNEQFFGPGTRLTVL.